This TCR beta chain was profiled in a study of T-cell reconstitution after alpha-beta-depleted transplantation in children. Germline values: CDR1 LGHNA, CDR2 YNFKEQ. CDR3 size: 13 residues. Trimming took off 2 bases at V and 4 bases at J, with 6 bases between the two ends. Unique molecular identifiers featured in how the TCRbeta library was prepared. TCRdb fed the PCR reads into MiXCR, producing one record per CDR3 protein. The data hold some 600,000 distinct CDR3 sequences, with roughly 13% observed a single time. A note on this clonotype: The antigen remains unidentified.

Study-level points and caveats: Hyperexpanded clones declined; after one year, newly produced T cells mostly supplied diversity.

The source material was PBMCs, mostly from graft donor cells, sampled 360 days after TCRalphabeta/CD19-depleted stem cell transplant. The chain couples TRBV4-2 to TRBJ1-5; D is uncertain. The TCR was taken from a male patient younger than 18 who had a stem cell transplant for acute myeloid leukemia, so the T cells may come from the graft donor. The CDR3: CASSQQSNQPQHF. For the CDR3, the DNA is TGTGCCAGCAGCCAACAAAGTAATCAGCCCCAGCATTTT.